The count of the clone carrying this TCR beta chain is one. This sample was taken from a study of blood T cell repertoires in COVID-19. Study details: The samples span acute and convalescent COVID-19 from the United States, Italy and Spain. PBMCs, B-cell-depleted T cells, or T cells provided the cDNA or gDNA that made up the material.

V dropped 6 bases and J dropped 0; count of bases not matched to a gene: 3. CDR1 is MNHEY and CDR2 is SVGAGI in the germline V gene. The CDR3 is 15 amino acids. Per the study methods: Cell counts per sample came from amplifying reference gene primers. Assay used: immunoSEQ multiplex PCR; TCRdb lists only in-frame clones, some missing. V and J calls and clone size are those listed in that table; D and trimming were worked out from the DNA. The table records some 48,000 clones, 70% to 90% of them present only once. The V gene is TRBV6-5, the J gene TRBJ2-3; TRBD1 matches at 10 bases. Input material: peripheral blood. The origin of this receptor is a man aged 50 or older with active COVID-19. CDR3 in DNA: TGTGCCAGCAGGTGGACAGGGGGAAGCACAGATACGCAGTATTTT. Protein product: CASRWTGGSTDTQYF.